This T cell receptor (beta chain) stems from a study of radiotherapy plus CTLA-4 blockade in lung cancer. Study details: Objective responses were recorded in around 18% of patients, with disease control recorded in approximately 32%.

The V end lost 0 bases, the J end lost 4 bases, and 10 bases lay between the germline ends. Germline V gives CDR1 SGDLS, CDR2 YYNGEE. There are 14 residues in the CDR3. Findings and caveats of the study: Interferon-beta and early blood T cell clone dynamics reportedly predicted response best.

Produced via immunoSEQ multiplex PCR; TCRdb's table is partial and in-frame only. The table lists tens of thousands of clones, under 90% of them singletons, with 0.84% in the top ten. A note on this clone: What it binds is unknown.

The TCR originated in a human donor with non-small cell lung cancer who had stable disease on radiotherapy plus ipilimumab. The material sequenced was peripheral blood, taken from a patient treated with radiotherapy plus ipilimumab. This sequence joins TRBV9 and TRBJ1-1; unclear D gene. The chain's CDR3 is CASSVGITATEAFF. CDR3 coding DNA: TGTGCCAGCAGCGTAGGTATTACGGCCACTGAAGCTTTCTTT.